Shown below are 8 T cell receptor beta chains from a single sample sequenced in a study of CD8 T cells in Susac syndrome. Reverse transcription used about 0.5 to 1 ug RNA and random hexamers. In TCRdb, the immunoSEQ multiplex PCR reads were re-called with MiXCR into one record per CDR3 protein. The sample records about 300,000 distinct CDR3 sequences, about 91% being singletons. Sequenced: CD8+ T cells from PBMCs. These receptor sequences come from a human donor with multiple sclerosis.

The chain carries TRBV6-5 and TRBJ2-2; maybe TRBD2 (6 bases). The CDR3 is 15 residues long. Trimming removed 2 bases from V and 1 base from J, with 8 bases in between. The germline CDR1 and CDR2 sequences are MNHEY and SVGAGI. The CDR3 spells CASSYTGENTGELFF. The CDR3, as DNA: TGTGCCAGCAGTTACACGGGAGAGAACACCGGGGAGCTGTTTTTT.

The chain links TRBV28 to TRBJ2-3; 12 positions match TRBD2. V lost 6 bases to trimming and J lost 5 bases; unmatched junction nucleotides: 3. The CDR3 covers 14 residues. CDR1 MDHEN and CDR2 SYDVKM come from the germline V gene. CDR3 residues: CASRRLAGEDTQYF. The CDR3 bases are TGTGCCAGCAGGAGACTAGCGGGAGAAGATACGCAGTATTTT.

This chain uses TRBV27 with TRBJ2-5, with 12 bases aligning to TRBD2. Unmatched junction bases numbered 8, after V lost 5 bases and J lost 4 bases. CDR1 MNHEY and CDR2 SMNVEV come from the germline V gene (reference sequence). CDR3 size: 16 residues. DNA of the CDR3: TGTGCCAGCAGTAGCCTAGCGGGAGGGCCTGGAGAGACCCAGTACTTC. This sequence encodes CASSSLAGGPGETQYF.

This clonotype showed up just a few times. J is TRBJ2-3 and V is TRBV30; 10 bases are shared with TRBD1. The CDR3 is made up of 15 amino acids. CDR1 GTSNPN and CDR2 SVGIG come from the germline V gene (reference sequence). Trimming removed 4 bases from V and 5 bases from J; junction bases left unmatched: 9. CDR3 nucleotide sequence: TGTGCCTGGAACCCCTGGGACAGGGGAATAGATACGCAGTATTTT. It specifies CAWNPWDRGIDTQYF.

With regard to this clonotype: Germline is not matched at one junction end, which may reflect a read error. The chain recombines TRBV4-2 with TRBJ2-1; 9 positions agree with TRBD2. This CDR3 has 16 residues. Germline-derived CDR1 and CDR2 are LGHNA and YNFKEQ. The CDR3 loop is CASSEDRLAVYNEQFF. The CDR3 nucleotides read TGTGCCAGCAGCGAAGACAGACTAGCGGTTTACAATGAGCAGTTCTTC.

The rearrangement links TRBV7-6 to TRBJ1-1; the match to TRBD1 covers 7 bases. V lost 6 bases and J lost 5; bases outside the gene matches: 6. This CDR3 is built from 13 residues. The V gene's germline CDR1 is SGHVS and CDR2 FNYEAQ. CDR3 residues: CASSLTGFTEAFF. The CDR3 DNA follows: TGTGCCAGCAGTCTGACAGGGTTTACTGAAGCTTTCTTT. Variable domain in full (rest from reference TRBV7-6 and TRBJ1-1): GAGVSQSPRYKVTKRGQDVALRCDPISGHVSLYWYRQALGQGPEFLTYFNYEAQQDKSGLPNDRFSAERPEGSISTLTIQRTEQRDSAMYRCASSLTGFTEAFFGQGTRLTVV.

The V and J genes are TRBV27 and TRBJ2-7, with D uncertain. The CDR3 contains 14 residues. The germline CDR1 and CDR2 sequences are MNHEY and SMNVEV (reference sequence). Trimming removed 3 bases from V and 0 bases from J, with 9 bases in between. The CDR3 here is CASSLVPRSYEQYF. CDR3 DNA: TGTGCCAGCAGTTTGGTACCCCGCTCCTACGAGCAGTACTTC.

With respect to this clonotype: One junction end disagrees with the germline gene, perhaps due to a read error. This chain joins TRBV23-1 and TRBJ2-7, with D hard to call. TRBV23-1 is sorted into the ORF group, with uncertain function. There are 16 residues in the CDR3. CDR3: CASSQGSLASSYGQYF. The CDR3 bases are TGCGCCAGCAGCCAAGGGTCACTCGCGAGCTCCTACGGGCAGTACTTC.